The 21 T cell receptor beta chains given below trace back to one sample, sequenced in a study of human T cells and chemical hapten exposure. TCRdb fed the RACE reads into MiXCR, producing one record per CDR3 protein. This repertoire shows about 120,000 distinct CDR3 sequences, roughly 14% found once; its top ten account for around 2.8%. The time point here: pre-sensitization, week 0. Described treatment: therapeutic diphenylcyclopropenone sensitization with weekly scalp DPC. The source material was whole blood, sampled in connection with sensitization to the hapten diphenylcyclopropenone (DPC). The receptors originated from a woman between 18 and 30 years old with alopecia areata. Some clones in this sample may be carry-over from other donors' samples.

This clonotype has just a few counts. The gene calls are TRBV12-3 or TRBV12-4 and TRBJ1-5; D is perhaps TRBD1 (6 bases). The V end was cut by 3 bases, the J end by 9 bases, with 18 bases between. CDR3 length equals 15 residues. CDR3 amino acids: CASSFTGTIGAPQHF. The CDR3 DNA sequence: TGTGCCAGCAGTTTCACTGGGACAATCGGGGCGCCCCAGCATTTT.

This clonotype showed up many times. The gene calls are TRBV28 and TRBJ1-4; perhaps TRBD1 as D (6 bases). The V gene lost 6 bases and the J gene lost 0 bases, with 11 bases spanning the gap. Germline CDR1 MDHEN, CDR2 SYDVKM. The CDR3 totals 15 residues. The chain's CDR3 is CASSRSGATNEKLFF. DNA of the CDR3: TGTGCCAGCAGCCGATCAGGGGCAACTAATGAAAAACTGTTTTTT.

This clonotype was counted ten times or more. The chain employs TRBV7-2 and TRBJ2-4; D is ambiguous. The germline gives CDR1 SGHTA, CDR2 FQGNSA. V dropped 1 base and J dropped 5 bases, with 3 bases sitting between them. The CDR3 covers 12 residues. The CDR3 sequence is CASSLVQNIQYF. The DNA of the CDR3 is TGTGCCAGCAGCTTAGTTCAAAACATTCAGTACTTC.

This clonotype was seen a few times. The chain employs TRBV12-3 or TRBV12-4 and TRBJ2-7; 8 nucleotides align to TRBD1. Trimming removed 3 bases from V and 5 bases from J; junction bases left unmatched: 6. This CDR3 has 14 residues. The CDR3 coding sequence is TGTGCCAGCAGTTTTTCAGGGGGCCTGGACGAGCAGTACTTC. Its translation is CASSFSGGLDEQYF.

The chain combines TRBV18 with TRBJ1-2; TRBD1 aligns across 7 bases. The V gene's germline CDR1 is KGHSH and CDR2 LQKENI. V lost 3 bases, J lost 3 bases, and 10 bases stayed unmatched. This CDR3 comprises 16 residues. CDR3 DNA sequence: TGTGCCAGCTCACCTCCCCGACAGGGCCCACACTATGGCTACACCTTC. The encoded protein is CASSPPRQGPHYGYTF. The whole variable domain, remainder taken from reference TRBV18 and TRBJ1-2, is NAGVMQNPRHLVRRRGQEARLRCSPMKGHSHVYWYRQLPEEGLKFMVYLQKENIIDESGMPKERFSAEFPKEGPSILRIQQVVRGDSAAYFCASSPPRQGPHYGYTFGSGTRLTVV.

This clonotype has more than one count but fewer than ten. The chain has TRBV5-4 and TRBJ2-5, with D uncertain. Looked up from germline, CDR1 is SGHNT and CDR2 is YYREEE (reference sequence). V dropped 4 bases and J dropped 1 base, with 11 bases sitting between them. The CDR3 loop spans 14 amino acids. The CDR3 here is CASSRRAIQETQYF. The CDR3 DNA reads as TGTGCCAGCAGCCGCCGGGCTATCCAAGAGACCCAGTACTTC.

J is TRBJ1-2 and V is TRBV12-3 or TRBV12-4; 7 bases match TRBD1. With 6 bases clipped from V and 4 bases from J, the junction kept 8 bases outside the gene matches. This CDR3 has 14 amino acids. The CDR3: CASRKKTGPYGYTF. The CDR3 nucleotides are TGTGCCAGCAGAAAGAAGACAGGGCCCTATGGCTACACCTTC.

The rearrangement joins TRBV20-1 to TRBJ2-7; D unresolved. The V gene's germline CDR1 is DFQATT and CDR2 SNEGSKA (reference sequence). V was cut by 1 base and J by 9 bases, with 13 bases left in between. This CDR3 has 12 amino acids. Here the CDR3 DNA reads TGCAGTGCTAGAGGAGAAGAGCCCGGGCAGTACTTC. Translation gives CSARGEEPGQYF.

This clonotype showed up just a few times. The chain has TRBV6-2 or TRBV6-3 and TRBJ2-5, with a possible D match to TRBD2 (6 bases). CDR1 and CDR2 (germline): MNHEY, SVGEGT. Trimming stripped 8 bases from V and 0 bases from J, with 10 bases between. This CDR3 region has 13 residues. The DNA of the CDR3 is TGTGCCAGCGGCGGGGTTTACCAAGAGACCCAGTACTTC. It yields the protein CASGGVYQETQYF.

V gene TRBV11-2 combines with J gene TRBJ2-7; D perhaps matches TRBD2 (6 bases). Trimming pared 5 bases from V and 4 bases from J, leaving 24 bases between. Germline V gene sequence: CDR1 SGHAT, CDR2 FQNNGV. The CDR3 is made up of 17 amino acids. In DNA, the CDR3 is TGTGCCAGCAGCCCAATTAACCCCCTGGGGGGATCTTACGAGCAGTACTTC. This translates into CASSPINPLGGSYEQYF.

J is TRBJ2-3 and V is TRBV2; possible D gene TRBD2, 7 bases. CDR3 length: 15 amino acids. From germline, CDR1 is SNHLY and CDR2 FYNNEI. V lost 1 base and J 4 bases, leaving 12 bases between the germline ends. The CDR3 loop is CASSEVGGRSDTQYF. DNA of the CDR3: TGTGCCAGCAGTGAAGTGGGGGGGCGGTCAGATACGCAGTATTTT.

The V gene is TRBV28, the J gene TRBJ1-6; D ambiguous. CDR1 is MDHEN, CDR2 SYDVKM, per germline. CDR3 length equals 12 residues. With 7 bases removed from V and 7 bases from J, the gap between germline ends came to 8 bases. This chain's CDR3 is CASTPPNSPLHF. The CDR3 DNA follows: TGTGCCAGCACCCCGCCCAATTCACCCCTCCACTTT.

The V and J genes are TRBV20-1 and TRBJ1-5; D might be TRBD1 (6 bases). Germline CDR1 DFQATT, CDR2 SNEGSKA (reference sequence). Trimming took off 2 bases at V and 7 bases at J, with 12 bases between the two ends. The CDR3 loop spans 13 amino acids. The CDR3 protein is CSARSTGQQPQHF. The CDR3 region has the DNA TGCAGTGCTAGAAGCACAGGGCAACAGCCCCAGCATTTT.

In this sample, this clonotype turned up a few times. The rearrangement links TRBV11-2 to TRBJ2-1; D possibly corresponds to TRBD2 (5 bases). The V gene lost 5 bases and the J gene lost 5 bases, with 13 bases spanning the gap. The CDR3 loop spans 14 amino acids. Germline V gene sequence: CDR1 SGHAT, CDR2 FQNNGV. The CDR3 region has the DNA TGTGCCAGCAGCCGGGATTTTACCCACAATGAGCAGTTCTTC. Translation: CASSRDFTHNEQFF.

This chain connects TRBV28 to TRBJ2-3, with 14 bases identical to TRBD2. CDR3 length: 20 residues. Trimming took 5 bases from V and 0 from J; bases not matched to a gene: 13. CDR1 and CDR2 (germline): MDHEN, SYDVKM. Here the CDR3 DNA reads TGTGCCAGCAGTACCCTGACCGGGACTAGCGGGGGAGGGAGCACAGATACGCAGTATTTT. It specifies CASSTLTGTSGGGSTDTQYF.

This clonotype was seen only a few times. The gene calls are TRBV14 and TRBJ2-3; D is ambiguous. The germline V gene has CDR1 SGHDN and CDR2 FVKESK. Trimming removed 2 bases at V and 9 bases at J, with 9 bases between. CDR3 size: 12 residues. CDR3 DNA sequence: TGTGCCAGCAGCCAATCCCCTGTGACGCAGTATTTT. It translates to CASSQSPVTQYF.

This clonotype has just a few counts. The chain combines TRBV30 with TRBJ2-5; D ambiguous. Germline CDR1 is GTSNPN and CDR2 is SVGIG (reference sequence). This CDR3 has 13 residues. Trimming took 1 base from V and 4 from J, leaving 10 bases between them. The CDR3 sequence: CAWSGAARETQYF. In DNA, the CDR3 is TGTGCCTGGAGTGGGGCGGCCAGAGAGACCCAGTACTTC.

This clonotype was picked up a small number of times. CDR3 protein: CASSYSWEGSEAFF. The CDR3 DNA sequence: TGTGCCAGCAGTTACTCTTGGGAGGGTTCTGAAGCTTTCTTT. The rearrangement joins TRBV6-2 or TRBV6-3 to TRBJ1-1; D ambiguous. V was clipped by 0 bases and J by 6 bases, with 11 bases between them. The germline V gene encodes CDR1 MNHEY and CDR2 SVGEGT. The CDR3 spans 14 residues.

V is TRBV6-1 and J is TRBJ1-5; 11 nucleotides align to TRBD1. Germline trimming cut 9 bases from V and 4 bases from J; bases unmatched to any gene: 5. In germline, CDR1 is MNHNS, CDR2 SASEGT. CDR3 length: 14 amino acids. The CDR3 DNA reads TGTGCCAGTACCGGGACAGGGGGAAATCAGCCCCAGCATTTT. Its protein product is CASTGTGGNQPQHF.

The CDR3 loop is CASSRTLRGTENNEQFF. In DNA, the CDR3 is TGCGCCAGCAGCCGTACCCTTAGAGGGACGGAGAACAATGAGCAGTTCTTC. V gene TRBV4-1 combines with J gene TRBJ2-1; either TRBD1 or TRBD2 may supply D (5 bases each). In germline, CDR1 is MGHRA, CDR2 YSYEKL. V was trimmed by 4 bases and J by 5 bases, leaving 21 bases between them. CDR3 size: 17 residues.

Only a few counts were recorded for this clonotype. V and J are TRBV7-2 and TRBJ2-7, with 8 bases aligning to TRBD2. This CDR3 spans 18 amino acids. Trimming took 1 base from V and 0 from J; bases not matched to a gene: 11. Germline CDR1 reads SGHTA; CDR2 reads FQGNSA. The CDR3 loop reads CASSLVPHSGVNSYEQYF. For the CDR3, the DNA is TGTGCCAGCAGCTTAGTTCCCCATAGCGGGGTGAACTCCTACGAGCAGTACTTC.